The clone carrying this TCR beta chain was seen a few times. Its antigen is currently unknown. Sorting based on CD45RO/CCR7/CD25/CD127/CD95/CD27 separated CD4+ naive, central memory, regulatory and stem cell-like memory cells. Sorted cells reached over 95% purity in every population. Reverse transcribing all isolated RNA meant expressed TCRB transcripts were sequenced. Sequencing used immunoSEQ multiplex PCR; TCRdb keeps in-frame clones, though not all of them. Here the sample spans around 690,000 clones, roughly 12% being singletons. The sample belongs to a study of beta chain features in type 1 diabetes. For the study at large: Healthy donors and patients showed comparable age, gender and cell yields. The study, taken as a whole, reports: There was no resolution here of whether HLA type influences TCRB rearrangement. Shortening that was moderate but significant affected the TCRB CDR3s of Type 1 diabetes patients in all four CD4+ subsets.

The receptor was derived from a man between 25 and 39 years old with type 1 diabetes. Specimen: naive CD4+ T cells from blood.

This chain's CDR3 is CASGLNNGETQYF. As DNA, the CDR3 is TGTGCTAGTGGTTTGAATAACGGAGAGACCCAGTACTTC. The chain carries TRBV12-5 and TRBJ2-5; D gene ambiguous. Germline CDR1 LGHNT, CDR2 FRNRAP. CDR3 length: 13 residues. V shed 2 bases and J shed 4 bases, with 8 bases lying between them.